The TCR beta chain under discussion was sequenced for a study of blood T cells in healthy people across ages. It was around 10 milliliters of peripheral blood that were drawn from each donor. V was pared by 2 bases and J by 0 bases, with 8 bases between. This CDR3 has 14 amino acids. In germline, CDR1 is MNHNS, CDR2 SASEGT. Then a second PCR, running about 6 to 12 cycles, was carried out with a sample-barcoded 5' primer and a J-beta primer mix. In TCRdb, the 5' RACE reads were re-called with MiXCR into one record per CDR3 protein. The sample has approximately 600,000 distinct CDR3 sequences; around three fifths are singletons.

The chain has TRBV6-1 and TRBJ2-7; perhaps TRBD1 as D (6 bases). Sequences were obtained from blood. This TCR derives from a man in his fifties or sixties in good health. The chain's CDR3 is CASSEQGNSYEQYF. The CDR3 coding sequence is TGTGCCAGCAGTGAACAGGGGAACTCCTACGAGCAGTACTTC.